The clone carrying this T cell receptor (beta chain) was counted many times. Its antigen is still unknown. The sample belongs to a study of CD8 T cells in ankylosing spondylitis. Whole-study results and caveats: There was reportedly significant enrichment of clones that were disease-linked in matched ankylosing spondylitis synovial fluid. The authors found the disease-linked clones to be CD8+ and relatively rare in peripheral blood. Prior work had noted some motif variants in reactive arthritis blood and synovial fluid. Several highly homologous variants made up a TCR beta motif that seemed to typify ankylosing spondylitis blood.

The CDR3 is 13 amino acids. V lost 4 bases to trimming and J lost 8 bases, with 15 bases between them. Looked up from germline, CDR1 is SGDLS and CDR2 is YYNGEE. Quantitative 5'-RACE with molecular barcodes generated TCR beta libraries. TCRdb called the 5' RACE reads again in MiXCR, with one record for every CDR3 protein. The table records some 220,000 distinct CDR3 sequences, just under 7.5% of them present only once. The receptor's source is a male donor with ankylosing spondylitis. The V call is TRBV9, the J call TRBJ1-2; D may be TRBD1 (6 bases). Sequenced: blood, either unsorted or a sorted T cell fraction (not recorded which). The CDR3 is CASSPGGARGYTF. The CDR3 coding sequence is TGTGCCAGCAGCCCCGGGGGGGCTAGGGGCTACACCTTC.